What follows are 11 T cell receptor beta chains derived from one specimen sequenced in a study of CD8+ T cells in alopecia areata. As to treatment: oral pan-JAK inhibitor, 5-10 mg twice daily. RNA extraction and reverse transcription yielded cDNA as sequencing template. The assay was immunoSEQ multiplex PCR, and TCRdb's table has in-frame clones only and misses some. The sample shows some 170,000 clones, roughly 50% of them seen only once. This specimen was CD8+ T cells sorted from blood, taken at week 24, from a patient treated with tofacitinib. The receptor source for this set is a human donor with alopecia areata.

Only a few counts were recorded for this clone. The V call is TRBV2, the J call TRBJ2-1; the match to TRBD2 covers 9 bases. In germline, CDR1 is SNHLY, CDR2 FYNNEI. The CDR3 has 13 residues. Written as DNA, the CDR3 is TGTACTCCTCTGGGCGGGGGGGTTAATGAGCAGTTCTTC. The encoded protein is CTPLGGGVNEQFF.

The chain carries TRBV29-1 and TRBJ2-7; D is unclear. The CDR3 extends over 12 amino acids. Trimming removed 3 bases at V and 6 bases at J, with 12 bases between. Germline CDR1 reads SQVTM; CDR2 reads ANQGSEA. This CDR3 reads CSVESRFGEQYF. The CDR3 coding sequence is TGCAGCGTTGAGTCCAGGTTTGGCGAGCAGTACTTC.

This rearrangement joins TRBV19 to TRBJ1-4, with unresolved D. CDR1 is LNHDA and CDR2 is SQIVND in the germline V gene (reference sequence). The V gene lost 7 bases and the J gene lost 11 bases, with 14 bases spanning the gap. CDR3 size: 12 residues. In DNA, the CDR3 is TGTGCCAGTAATGATGACTCTCCGAAACTGTTTTTT. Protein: CASNDDSPKLFF.

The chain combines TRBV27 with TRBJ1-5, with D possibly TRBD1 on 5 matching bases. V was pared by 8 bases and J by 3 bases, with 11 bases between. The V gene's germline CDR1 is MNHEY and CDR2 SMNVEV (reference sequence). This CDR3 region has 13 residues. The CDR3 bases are TGTGCCAGCTCAATAGGGGTCAATCAGCCCCAGCATTTT. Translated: CASSIGVNQPQHF.

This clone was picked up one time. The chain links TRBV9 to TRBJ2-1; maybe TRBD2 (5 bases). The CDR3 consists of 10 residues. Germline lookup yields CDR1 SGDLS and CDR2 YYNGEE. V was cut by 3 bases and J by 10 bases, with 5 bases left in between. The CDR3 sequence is CASSGLEQFF. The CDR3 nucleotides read TGTGCCAGCAGCGGACTAGAGCAGTTCTTC.

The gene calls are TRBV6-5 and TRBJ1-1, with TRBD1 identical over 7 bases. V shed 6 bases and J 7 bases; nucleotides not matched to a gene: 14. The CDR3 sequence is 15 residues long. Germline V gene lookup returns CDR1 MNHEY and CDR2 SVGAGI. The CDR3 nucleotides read TGTGCCAGCAGCCAAACACAGGGGACACTCCATGAAGCTTTCTTT. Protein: CASSQTQGTLHEAFF.

The CDR3 region is CASSSAPAEQFF. CDR3 bases: TGTGCCAGCAGTTCGGCTCCTGCGGAGCAGTTCTTC. The V gene is TRBV27, the J gene TRBJ2-1; no clear D. The CDR3 covers 12 residues. V was shortened by 4 bases and J by 10 bases, with 11 bases between the two germline ends. CDR1 MNHEY and CDR2 SMNVEV come from the germline V gene (reference sequence).

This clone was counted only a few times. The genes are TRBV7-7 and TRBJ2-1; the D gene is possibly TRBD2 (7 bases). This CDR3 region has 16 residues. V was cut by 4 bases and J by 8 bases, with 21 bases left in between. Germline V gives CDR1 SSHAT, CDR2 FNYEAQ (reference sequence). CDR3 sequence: CASSSYEGEGVDEQFF. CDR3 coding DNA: TGTGCCAGCAGCTCCTACGAGGGGGAGGGGGTTGATGAGCAGTTCTTC.

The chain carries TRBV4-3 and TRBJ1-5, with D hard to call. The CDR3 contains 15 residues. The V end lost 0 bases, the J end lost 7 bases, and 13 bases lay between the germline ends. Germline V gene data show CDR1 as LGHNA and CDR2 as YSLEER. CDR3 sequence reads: CASSQDRTARQPQHF. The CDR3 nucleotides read TGCGCCAGCAGCCAAGACCGGACGGCCCGACAGCCCCAGCATTTT.

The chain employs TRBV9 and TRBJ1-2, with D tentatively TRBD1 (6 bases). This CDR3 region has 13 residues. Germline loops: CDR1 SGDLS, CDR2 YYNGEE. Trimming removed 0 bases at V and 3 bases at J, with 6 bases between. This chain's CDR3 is CASSVGQDYGYTF. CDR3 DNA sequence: TGTGCCAGCAGCGTAGGACAGGACTATGGCTACACCTTC. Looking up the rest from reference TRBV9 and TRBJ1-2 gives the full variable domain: DSGVTQTPKHLITATGQRVTLRCSPRSGDLSVYWYQQSLDQGLQFLIQYYNGEERAKGNILERFSAQQFPDLHSELNLSSLELGDSALYFCASSVGQDYGYTFGSGTRLTVV.

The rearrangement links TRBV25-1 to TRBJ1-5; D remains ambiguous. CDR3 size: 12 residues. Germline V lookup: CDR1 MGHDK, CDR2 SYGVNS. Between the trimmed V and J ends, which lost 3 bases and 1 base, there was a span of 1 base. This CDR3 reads CASSDSNQPQHF. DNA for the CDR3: TGTGCCAGCAGTGACAGCAATCAGCCCCAGCATTTT.